This T cell receptor beta chain was recovered during a study of chemoradiotherapy in HPV16-positive cancers. In the study overall: Two HPV16-positive patients' cells yielded candidate HPV-specific clones and common motifs. Broader study findings: Candidate HPV-specific clones and E7-related TCR motifs grew in tumor during treatment. In HPV16-positive patients, HPV-responsive T-cell expansion tracked better recurrence-free survival. Only two HPV16-positive patients supplied the functional HPV-specificity definition.

To note about this clone: Its specificity is unknown.

The repertoire was sequenced with immunoSEQ multiplex PCR; TCRdb's copy has only in-frame clones and lacks some. This table holds under 3,500 clones, approximately 82% found once. The CDR3 extends over 12 amino acids. Unmatched junction bases numbered 7, after V lost 9 bases and J lost 9 bases. The chain has TRBV6-7 and TRBJ1-3; 8 bases fit TRBD1. TRBV6-7 is labeled an ORF, and its function is uncertain. The receptor was derived from a human donor with HPV-associated anogenital cancer. The starting material was tumor tissue, obtained from a patient who underwent chemoradiotherapy. The CDR3, as DNA: TGTGCCAGACCGACAGGGGATAGCACCATATATTTT. It encodes CARPTGDSTIYF.